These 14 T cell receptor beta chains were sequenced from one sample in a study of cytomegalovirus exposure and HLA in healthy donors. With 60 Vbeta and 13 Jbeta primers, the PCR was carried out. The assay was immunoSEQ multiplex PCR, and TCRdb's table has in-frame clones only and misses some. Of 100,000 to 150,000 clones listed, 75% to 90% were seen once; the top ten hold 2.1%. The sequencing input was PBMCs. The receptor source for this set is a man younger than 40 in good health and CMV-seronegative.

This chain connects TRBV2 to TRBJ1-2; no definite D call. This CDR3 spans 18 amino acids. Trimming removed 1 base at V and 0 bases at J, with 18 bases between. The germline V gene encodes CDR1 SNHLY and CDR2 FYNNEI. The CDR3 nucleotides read TGTGCCAGCAGTGAAGGTTCAGATAGCCTGGTAGCTAACTATGGCTACACCTTC. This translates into CASSEGSDSLVANYGYTF.

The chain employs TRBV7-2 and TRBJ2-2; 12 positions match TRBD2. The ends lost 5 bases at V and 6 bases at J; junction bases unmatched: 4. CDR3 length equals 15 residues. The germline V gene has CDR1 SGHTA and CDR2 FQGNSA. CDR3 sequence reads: CASSPGTSGSGELFF. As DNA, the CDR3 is TGTGCCAGCAGCCCCGGGACTAGCGGGTCCGGGGAGCTGTTTTTT.

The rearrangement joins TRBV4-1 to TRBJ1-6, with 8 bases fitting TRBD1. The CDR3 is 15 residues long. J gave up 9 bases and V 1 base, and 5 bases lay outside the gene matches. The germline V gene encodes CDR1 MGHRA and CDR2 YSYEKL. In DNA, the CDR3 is TGCGCCAGCAGCCAAGGACAGGGGAACGGTTCACCCCTCCACTTT. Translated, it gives CASSQGQGNGSPLHF.

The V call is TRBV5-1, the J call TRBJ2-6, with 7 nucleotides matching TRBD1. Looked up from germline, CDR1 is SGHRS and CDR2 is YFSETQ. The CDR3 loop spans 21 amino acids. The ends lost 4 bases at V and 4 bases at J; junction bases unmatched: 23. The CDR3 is CASSPSSWTGTNPLGANVLTF. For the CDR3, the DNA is TGCGCCAGCAGCCCCAGTTCCTGGACAGGTACAAATCCTCTCGGGGCCAACGTCCTGACTTTC. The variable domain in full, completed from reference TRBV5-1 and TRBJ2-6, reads KAGVTQTPRYLIKTRGQQVTLSCSPISGHRSVSWYQQTPGQGLQFLFEYFSETQRNKGNFPGRFSGRQFSNSRSEMNVSTLELGDSALYLCASSPSSWTGTNPLGANVLTFGAGSRLTVL.

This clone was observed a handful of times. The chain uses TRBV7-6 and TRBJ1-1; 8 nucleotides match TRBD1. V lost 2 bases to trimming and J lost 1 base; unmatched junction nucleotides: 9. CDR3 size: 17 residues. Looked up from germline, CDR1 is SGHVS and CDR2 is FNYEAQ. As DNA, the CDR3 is TGTGCCAGCAGCTTATACGCAGGGGGCGAGGGGAACACTGAAGCTTTCTTT. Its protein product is CASSLYAGGEGNTEAFF.

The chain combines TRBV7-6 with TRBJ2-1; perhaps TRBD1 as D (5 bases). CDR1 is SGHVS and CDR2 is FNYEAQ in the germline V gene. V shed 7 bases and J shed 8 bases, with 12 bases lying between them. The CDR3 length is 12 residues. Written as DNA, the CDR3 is TGTGCCAGCACAACAGGCCGGCATGAGCAGTTCTTC. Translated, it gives CASTTGRHEQFF.

The CDR3 nucleotides read TGCGCCAGCAGCCAAAACAGGATAGCCAAAAACATTCAGTACTTC. Its protein is CASSQNRIAKNIQYF. The chain couples TRBV4-3 to TRBJ2-4; possible D gene TRBD1, 5 bases. The CDR3 spans 15 residues. V lost 2 bases to trimming and J lost 0 bases, with 8 bases between them. Per the germline V gene, CDR1 is LGHNA and CDR2 is YSLEER.

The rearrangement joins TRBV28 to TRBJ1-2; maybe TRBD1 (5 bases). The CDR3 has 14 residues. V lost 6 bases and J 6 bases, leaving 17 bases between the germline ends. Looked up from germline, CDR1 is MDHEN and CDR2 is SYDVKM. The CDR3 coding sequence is TGTGCCAGCAGGCGCTCCTCAGGGCTCCATGGCTACACCTTC. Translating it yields CASRRSSGLHGYTF.

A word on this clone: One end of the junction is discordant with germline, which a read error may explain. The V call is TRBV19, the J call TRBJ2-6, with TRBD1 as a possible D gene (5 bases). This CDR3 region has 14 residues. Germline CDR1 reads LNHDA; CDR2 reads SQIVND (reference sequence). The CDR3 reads CASSINTGANGLTF. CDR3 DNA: TGTGCCAGTAGTATCAACACTGGGGCCAACGGCCTGACTTTC.

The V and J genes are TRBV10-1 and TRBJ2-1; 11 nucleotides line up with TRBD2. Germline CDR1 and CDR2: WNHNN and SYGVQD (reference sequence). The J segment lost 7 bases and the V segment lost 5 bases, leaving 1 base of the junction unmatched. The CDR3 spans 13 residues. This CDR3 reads CASSWTSGNEQFF. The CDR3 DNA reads TGCGCCAGCAGTTGGACTAGCGGGAATGAGCAGTTCTTC.

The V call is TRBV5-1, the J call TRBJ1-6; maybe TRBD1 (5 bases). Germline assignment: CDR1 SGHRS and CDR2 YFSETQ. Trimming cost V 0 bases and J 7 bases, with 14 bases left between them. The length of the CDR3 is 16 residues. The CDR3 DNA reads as TGCGCCAGCAGCTTGGAATGGGGGGGAATCAATTCACCCCTCCACTTT. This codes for CASSLEWGGINSPLHF.

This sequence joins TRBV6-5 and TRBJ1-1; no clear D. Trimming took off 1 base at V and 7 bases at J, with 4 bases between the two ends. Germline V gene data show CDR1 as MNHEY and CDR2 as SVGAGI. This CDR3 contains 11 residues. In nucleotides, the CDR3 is TGTGCCAGCAGTTACTTAAATGAAGCTTTCTTT. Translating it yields CASSYLNEAFF.

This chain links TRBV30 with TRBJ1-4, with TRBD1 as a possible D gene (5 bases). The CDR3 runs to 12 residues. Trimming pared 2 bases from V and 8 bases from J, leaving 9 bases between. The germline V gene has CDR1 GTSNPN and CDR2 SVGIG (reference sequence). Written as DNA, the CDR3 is TGTGCCTGGAGTCGTTCAGGGGAAAAACTGTTTTTT. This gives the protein CAWSRSGEKLFF.

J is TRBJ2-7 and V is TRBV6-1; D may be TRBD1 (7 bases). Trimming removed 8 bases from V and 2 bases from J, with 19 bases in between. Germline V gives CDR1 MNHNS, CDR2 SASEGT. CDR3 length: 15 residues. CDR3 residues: CASREGGGYTYEQYF. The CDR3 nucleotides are TGTGCCAGCCGGGAAGGAGGGGGCTACACCTACGAGCAGTACTTC.